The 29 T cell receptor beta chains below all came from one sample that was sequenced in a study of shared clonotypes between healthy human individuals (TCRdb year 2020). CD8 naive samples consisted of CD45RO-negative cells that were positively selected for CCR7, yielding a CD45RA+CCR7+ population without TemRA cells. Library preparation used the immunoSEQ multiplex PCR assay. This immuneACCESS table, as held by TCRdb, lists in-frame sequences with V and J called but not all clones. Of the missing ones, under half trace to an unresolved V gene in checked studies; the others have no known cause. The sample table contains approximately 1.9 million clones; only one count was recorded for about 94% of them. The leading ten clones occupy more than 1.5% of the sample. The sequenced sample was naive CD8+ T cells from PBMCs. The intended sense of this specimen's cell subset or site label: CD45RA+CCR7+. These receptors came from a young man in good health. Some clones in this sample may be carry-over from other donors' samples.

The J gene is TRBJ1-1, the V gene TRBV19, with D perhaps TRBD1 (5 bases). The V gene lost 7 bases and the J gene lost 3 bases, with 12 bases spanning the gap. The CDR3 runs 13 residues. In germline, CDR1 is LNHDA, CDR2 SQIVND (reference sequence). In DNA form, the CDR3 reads TGTGCCAGTATACTGGGAGGGGACACTGAAGCTTTCTTT. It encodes CASILGGDTEAFF.

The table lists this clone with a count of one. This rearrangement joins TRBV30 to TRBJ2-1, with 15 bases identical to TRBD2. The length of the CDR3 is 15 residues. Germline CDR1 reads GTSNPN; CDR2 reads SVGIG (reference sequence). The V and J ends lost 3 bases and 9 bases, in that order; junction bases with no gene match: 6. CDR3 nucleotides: TGTGCCTGGAGCGGGACTAGCGGGAGGCTGAGTGAGCAGTTCTTC. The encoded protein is CAWSGTSGRLSEQFF. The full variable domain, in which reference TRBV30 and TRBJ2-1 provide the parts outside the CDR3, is SQTIHQWPATLVQPVGSPLSLECTVEGTSNPNLYWYRQAAGRGLQLLFYSVGIGQISSEVPQNLSASRPQDRQFILSSKKLLLSDSGFYLCAWSGTSGRLSEQFFGPGTRLTVL.

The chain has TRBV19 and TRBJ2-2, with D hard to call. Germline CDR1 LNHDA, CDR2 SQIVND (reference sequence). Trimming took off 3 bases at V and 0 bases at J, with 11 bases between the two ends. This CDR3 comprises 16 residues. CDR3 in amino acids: CASSIFYAANTGELFF. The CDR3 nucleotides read TGTGCCAGTAGTATTTTCTACGCAGCGAACACCGGGGAGCTGTTTTTT.

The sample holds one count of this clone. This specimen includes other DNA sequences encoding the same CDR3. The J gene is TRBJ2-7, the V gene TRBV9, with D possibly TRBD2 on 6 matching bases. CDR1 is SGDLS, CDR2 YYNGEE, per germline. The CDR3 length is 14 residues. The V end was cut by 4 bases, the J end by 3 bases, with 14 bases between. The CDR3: CASSPGSGSYEQYF. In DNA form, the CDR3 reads TGTGCCAGCAGCCCGGGCTCCGGGAGCTACGAGCAGTACTTC.

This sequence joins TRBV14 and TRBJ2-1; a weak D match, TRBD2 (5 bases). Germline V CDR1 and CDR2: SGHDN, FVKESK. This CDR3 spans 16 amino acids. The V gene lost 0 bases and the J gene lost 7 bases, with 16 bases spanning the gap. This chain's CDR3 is CASSQDVLALGNEQFF. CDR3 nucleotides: TGTGCCAGCAGCCAAGATGTGCTAGCCCTTGGGAATGAGCAGTTCTTC.

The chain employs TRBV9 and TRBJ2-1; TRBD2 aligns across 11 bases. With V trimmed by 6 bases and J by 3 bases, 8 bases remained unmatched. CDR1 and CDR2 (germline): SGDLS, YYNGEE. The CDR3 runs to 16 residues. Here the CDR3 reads CASNNPGTSGYNEQFF. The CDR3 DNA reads TGTGCCAGCAACAACCCCGGGACTAGCGGCTACAATGAGCAGTTCTTC.

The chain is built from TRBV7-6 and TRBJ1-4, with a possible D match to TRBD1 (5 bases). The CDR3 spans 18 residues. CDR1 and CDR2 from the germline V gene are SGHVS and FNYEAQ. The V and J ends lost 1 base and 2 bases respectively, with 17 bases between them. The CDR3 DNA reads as TGTGCCAGCAGCTTAGGGCCCGGGACCCGGAGGACTAATGAAAAACTGTTTTTT. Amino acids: CASSLGPGTRRTNEKLFF.

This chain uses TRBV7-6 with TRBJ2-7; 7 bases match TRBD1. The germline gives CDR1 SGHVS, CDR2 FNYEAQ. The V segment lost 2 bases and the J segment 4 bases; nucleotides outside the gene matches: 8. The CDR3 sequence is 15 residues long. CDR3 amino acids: CASSLMGQPGYEQYF. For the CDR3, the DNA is TGTGCCAGCAGCTTAATGGGACAGCCGGGGTACGAGCAGTACTTC. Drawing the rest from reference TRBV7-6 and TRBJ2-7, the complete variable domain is GAGVSQSPRYKVTKRGQDVALRCDPISGHVSLYWYRQALGQGPEFLTYFNYEAQQDKSGLPNDRFSAERPEGSISTLTIQRTEQRDSAMYRCASSLMGQPGYEQYFGPGTRLTVT.

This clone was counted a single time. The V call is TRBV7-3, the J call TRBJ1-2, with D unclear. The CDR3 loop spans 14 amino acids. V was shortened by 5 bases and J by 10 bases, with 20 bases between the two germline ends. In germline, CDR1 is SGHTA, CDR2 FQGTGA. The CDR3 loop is CASSLSEESLIYTF. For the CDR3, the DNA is TGTGCCAGCAGCCTCTCAGAGGAGTCCCTAATCTACACCTTC.

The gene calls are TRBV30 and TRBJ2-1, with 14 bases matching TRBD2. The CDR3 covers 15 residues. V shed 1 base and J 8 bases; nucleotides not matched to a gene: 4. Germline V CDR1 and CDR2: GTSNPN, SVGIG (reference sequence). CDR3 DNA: TGTGCCTGGAGTGCCGGGACTAGCGGGAGTGATGAGCAGTTCTTC. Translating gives CAWSAGTSGSDEQFF.

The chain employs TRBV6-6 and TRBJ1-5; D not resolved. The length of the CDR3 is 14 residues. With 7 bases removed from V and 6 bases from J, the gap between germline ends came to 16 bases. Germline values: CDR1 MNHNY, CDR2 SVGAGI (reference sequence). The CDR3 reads CASTLRGKAQPQHF. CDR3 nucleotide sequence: TGTGCCAGCACCCTCCGGGGTAAGGCTCAGCCCCAGCATTTT.

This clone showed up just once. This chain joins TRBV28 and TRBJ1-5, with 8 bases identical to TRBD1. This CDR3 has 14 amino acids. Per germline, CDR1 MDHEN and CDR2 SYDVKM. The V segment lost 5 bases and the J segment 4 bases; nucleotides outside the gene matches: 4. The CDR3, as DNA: TGTGCCAGCAGTCCTGACAGGGGAAATCAGCCCCAGCATTTT. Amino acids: CASSPDRGNQPQHF. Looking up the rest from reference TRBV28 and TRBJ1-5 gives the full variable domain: DVKVTQSSRYLVKRTGEKVFLECVQDMDHENMFWYRQDPGLGLRLIYFSYDVKMKEKGDIPEGYSVSREKKERFSLILESASTNQTSMYLCASSPDRGNQPQHFGDGTRLSIL.

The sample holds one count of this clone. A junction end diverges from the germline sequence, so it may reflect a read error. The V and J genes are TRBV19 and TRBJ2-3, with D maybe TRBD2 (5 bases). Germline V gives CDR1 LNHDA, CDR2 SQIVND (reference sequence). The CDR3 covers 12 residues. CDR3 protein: CASSIPTTPPHF. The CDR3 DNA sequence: TGTGCCAGTAGTATCCCGACTACCCCCCCCCATTTT.

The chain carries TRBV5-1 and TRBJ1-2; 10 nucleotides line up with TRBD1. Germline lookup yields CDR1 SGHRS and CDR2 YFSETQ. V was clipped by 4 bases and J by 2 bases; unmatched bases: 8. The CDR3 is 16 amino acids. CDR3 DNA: TGCGCCAGCAGCCCCAGTCAGGGACAGGGGAACTATGGCTACACCTTC. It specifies CASSPSQGQGNYGYTF. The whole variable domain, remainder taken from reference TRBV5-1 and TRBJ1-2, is KAGVTQTPRYLIKTRGQQVTLSCSPISGHRSVSWYQQTPGQGLQFLFEYFSETQRNKGNFPGRFSGRQFSNSRSEMNVSTLELGDSALYLCASSPSQGQGNYGYTFGSGTRLTVV.

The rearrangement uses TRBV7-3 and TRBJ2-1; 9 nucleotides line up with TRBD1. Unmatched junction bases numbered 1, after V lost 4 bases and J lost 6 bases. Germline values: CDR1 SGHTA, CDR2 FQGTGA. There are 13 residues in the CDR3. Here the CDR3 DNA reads TGTGCCAGCAGCTGGGGACAGGGCAATGAGCAGTTCTTC. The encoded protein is CASSWGQGNEQFF.

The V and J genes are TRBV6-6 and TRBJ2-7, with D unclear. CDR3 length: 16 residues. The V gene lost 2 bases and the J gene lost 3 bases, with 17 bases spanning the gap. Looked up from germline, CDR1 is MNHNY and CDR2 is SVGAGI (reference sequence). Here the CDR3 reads CASSYAHAAANYEQYF. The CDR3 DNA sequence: TGTGCCAGCAGTTACGCTCACGCGGCGGCAAACTACGAGCAGTACTTC.

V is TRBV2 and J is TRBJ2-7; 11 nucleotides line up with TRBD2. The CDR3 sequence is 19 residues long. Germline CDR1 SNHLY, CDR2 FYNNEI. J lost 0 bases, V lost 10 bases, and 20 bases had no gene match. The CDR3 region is CATTTLGLAESVDSYEQYF. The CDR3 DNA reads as TGTGCCACCACCACTTTGGGACTAGCGGAGTCCGTCGACTCCTACGAGCAGTACTTC.

The CDR3 DNA follows: TGTGCCAGCAGCAACCGCCTTCCCCTAGCGGGTAATAAGTATAATGAGCAGTTCTTC. Amino acids: CASSNRLPLAGNKYNEQFF. This chain links TRBV7-8 with TRBJ2-1; TRBD2 aligns across 8 bases. The CDR3 spans 19 residues. V dropped 5 bases and J dropped 7; count of bases not matched to a gene: 22. Germline values: CDR1 SGHVS, CDR2 FQNEAQ. Combining the CDR3 with reference TRBV7-8 and TRBJ2-1 gives the whole variable domain GAGVSQSPRYKVAKRGQDVALRCDPISGHVSLFWYQQALGQGPEFLTYFQNEAQLDKSGLPSDRFFAERPEGSVSTLKIQRTQQEDSAVYLCASSNRLPLAGNKYNEQFFGPGTRLTVL.

The CDR3 here is CASSLLAGGKTDTQYF. The CDR3 region has the DNA TGTGCCAGCAGCTTGCTAGCGGGAGGGAAAACAGATACGCAGTATTTT. This chain connects TRBV7-3 to TRBJ2-3, with TRBD2 matching over 12 bases. Germline V gives CDR1 SGHTA, CDR2 FQGTGA. The CDR3 totals 16 residues. Trimming at V came to 3 bases and at J to 3 bases, leaving 4 bases not matched to a gene.

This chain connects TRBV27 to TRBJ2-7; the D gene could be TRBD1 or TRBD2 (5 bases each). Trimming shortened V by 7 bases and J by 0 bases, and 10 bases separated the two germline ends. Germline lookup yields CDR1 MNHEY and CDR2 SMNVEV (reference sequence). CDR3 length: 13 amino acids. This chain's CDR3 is CASKAGSSYEQYF. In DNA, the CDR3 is TGTGCCAGCAAGGCAGGGAGCTCCTACGAGCAGTACTTC.

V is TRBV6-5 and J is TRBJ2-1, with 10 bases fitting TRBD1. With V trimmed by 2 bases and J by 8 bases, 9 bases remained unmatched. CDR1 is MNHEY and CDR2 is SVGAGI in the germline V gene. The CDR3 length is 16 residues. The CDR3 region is CASSYQRQGAQDEQFF. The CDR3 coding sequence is TGTGCCAGCAGTTACCAAAGACAGGGGGCGCAAGATGAGCAGTTCTTC.

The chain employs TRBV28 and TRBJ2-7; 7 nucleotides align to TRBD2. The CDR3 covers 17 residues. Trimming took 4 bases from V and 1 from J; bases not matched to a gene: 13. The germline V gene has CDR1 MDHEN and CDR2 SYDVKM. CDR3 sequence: CASSSVAAGSGSYEQYF. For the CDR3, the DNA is TGTGCCAGCAGTTCCGTCGCAGCGGGAAGTGGATCCTACGAGCAGTACTTC.

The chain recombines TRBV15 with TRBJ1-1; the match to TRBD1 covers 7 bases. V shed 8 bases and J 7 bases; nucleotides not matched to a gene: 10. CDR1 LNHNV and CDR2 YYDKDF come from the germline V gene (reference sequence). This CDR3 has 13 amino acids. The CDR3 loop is CATRDSLVREAFF. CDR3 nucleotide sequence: TGTGCCACCCGGGACAGTCTAGTACGTGAAGCTTTCTTT.

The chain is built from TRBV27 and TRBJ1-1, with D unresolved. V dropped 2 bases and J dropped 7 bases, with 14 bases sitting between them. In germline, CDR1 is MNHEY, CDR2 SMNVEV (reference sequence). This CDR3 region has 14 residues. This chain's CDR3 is CASSLNPGLGEAFF. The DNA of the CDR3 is TGTGCCAGCAGTTTAAATCCTGGACTGGGTGAAGCTTTCTTT.

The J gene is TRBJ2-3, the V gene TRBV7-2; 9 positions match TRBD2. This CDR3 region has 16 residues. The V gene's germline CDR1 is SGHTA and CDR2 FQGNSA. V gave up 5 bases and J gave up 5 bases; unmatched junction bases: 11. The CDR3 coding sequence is TGTGCCAGCAGCCTACTTGCGGGAGGGCCGTTAGATACGCAGTATTTT. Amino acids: CASSLLAGGPLDTQYF.

The CDR3 DNA reads TGTGCCAGCAGCTTAGGAACAGGGTATGTTAATCAGCCCCAGCATTTT. It yields the protein CASSLGTGYVNQPQHF. The chain employs TRBV11-2 and TRBJ1-5, with a weak D call TRBD1 (6 bases). Trimming took off 1 base at V and 4 bases at J, with 14 bases between the two ends. CDR3 length: 16 residues. CDR1 is SGHAT and CDR2 is FQNNGV in the germline V gene. Supplemented by reference TRBV11-2 and TRBJ1-5, the full variable domain reads EAGVAQSPRYKIIEKRQSVAFWCNPISGHATLYWYQQILGQGPKLLIQFQNNGVVDDSQLPKDRFSAERLKGVDSTLKIQPAKLEDSAVYLCASSLGTGYVNQPQHFGDGTRLSIL.

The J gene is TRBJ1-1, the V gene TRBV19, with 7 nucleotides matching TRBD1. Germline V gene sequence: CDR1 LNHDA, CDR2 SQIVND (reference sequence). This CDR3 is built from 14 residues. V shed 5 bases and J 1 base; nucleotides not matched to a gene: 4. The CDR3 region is CASSHQGGNTEAFF. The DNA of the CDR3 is TGTGCCAGTAGTCATCAGGGGGGGAACACTGAAGCTTTCTTT.

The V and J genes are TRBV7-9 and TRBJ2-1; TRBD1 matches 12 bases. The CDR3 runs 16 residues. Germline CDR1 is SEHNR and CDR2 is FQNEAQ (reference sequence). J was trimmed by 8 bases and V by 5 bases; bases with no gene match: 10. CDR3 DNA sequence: TGTGCCAGCAGCAACCCTCGGGACAGGGGGCTTGATGAGCAGTTCTTC. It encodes CASSNPRDRGLDEQFF.

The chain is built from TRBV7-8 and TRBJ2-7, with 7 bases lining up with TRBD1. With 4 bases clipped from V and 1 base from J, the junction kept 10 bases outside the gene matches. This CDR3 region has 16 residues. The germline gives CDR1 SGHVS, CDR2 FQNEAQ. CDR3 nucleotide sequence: TGTGCCAGCAGCTCCACCGGGACAGCAACATCCTACGAGCAGTACTTC. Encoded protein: CASSSTGTATSYEQYF.